These 22 T cell receptor beta chains share one sample of origin, sequenced in a study of graft-versus-host responses after intestinal transplantation. The data were produced by immunoSEQ multiplex PCR, yet TCRdb's version contains in-frame clones alone and is incomplete. The sample has around 100,000 clones, 85% to 95% seen once. Their target antigens are unknown. Sequencing was performed on unstimulated CD4+ T cells sorted from spleen or lymph node cells, taken before transplant. The receptors shown here come from a human donor who was the organ donor for an intestinal transplant.

This chain connects TRBV9 to TRBJ1-3; D is unresolved. The V end was cut by 3 bases, the J end by 0 bases, with 7 bases between. Germline values: CDR1 SGDLS, CDR2 YYNGEE. The CDR3 spans 14 residues. This CDR3 is CASSERPSGNTIYF. The CDR3 bases are TGTGCCAGCAGCGAACGGCCCTCTGGAAACACCATATATTTT.

The J gene is TRBJ2-2, the V gene TRBV25-1, with 8 bases identical to TRBD1. The CDR3 spans 13 residues. The V gene end was trimmed by 5 bases and the J gene end by 6 bases; junction bases not matched to a gene: 2. Germline CDR1 MGHDK, CDR2 SYGVNS. The CDR3 region is CASSQQGAGELFF. The CDR3 DNA reads as TGTGCCAGCAGTCAACAGGGGGCCGGGGAGCTGTTTTTT. The full variable domain, its missing parts supplied by reference TRBV25-1 and TRBJ2-2, is EADIYQTPRYLVIGTGKKITLECSQTMGHDKMYWYQQDPGMELHLIHYSYGVNSTEKGDLSSESTVSRIRTEHFPLTLESARPSHTSQYLCASSQQGAGELFFGEGSRLTVL.

This chain links TRBV6-1 with TRBJ2-1; D remains unclear. This CDR3 comprises 11 residues. The germline gives CDR1 MNHNS, CDR2 SASEGT. Between the trimmed V and J ends, which lost 3 bases and 15 bases, there was a span of 12 bases. The CDR3 region has the DNA TGTGCCAGCAGTGATCCGGGCCCAAGGTTCTTC. Translated: CASSDPGPRFF.

V is TRBV9 and J is TRBJ2-1, with 7 bases fitting TRBD1. The CDR3 sequence is 15 residues long. V was pared by 0 bases and J by 4 bases, with 4 bases of the junction left unmatched. CDR1 is SGDLS and CDR2 is YYNGEE in the germline V gene. CDR3 coding DNA: TGTGCCAGCAGCGTAGCAACAGGGGCTTACAATGAGCAGTTCTTC. The encoded protein is CASSVATGAYNEQFF.

J is TRBJ2-7 and V is TRBV6-1, with 7 bases matching TRBD1. The germline V gene encodes CDR1 MNHNS and CDR2 SASEGT. V lost 5 bases, J lost 2 bases, and 6 bases stayed unmatched. The CDR3 extends over 14 amino acids. The CDR3 region is CASSPRQGAYEQYF. Here the CDR3 DNA reads TGTGCCAGCAGTCCGCGACAGGGTGCCTACGAGCAGTACTTC.

The genes are TRBV5-6 and TRBJ2-7; D is uncertain. V was pared by 0 bases and J by 3 bases, with 4 bases between. The CDR3 sequence is 12 residues long. Germline loops: CDR1 SGHDT, CDR2 YYEEEE. The CDR3 is CASSLVGYEQYF. The CDR3 DNA follows: TGTGCCAGCAGCTTGGTAGGCTACGAGCAGTACTTC.

The chain couples TRBV6-1 to TRBJ1-5; D may be TRBD1 (6 bases). Trimming removed 4 bases from V and 1 base from J, with 8 bases in between. The CDR3 totals 14 residues. Germline V CDR1 and CDR2: MNHNS, SASEGT. For the CDR3, the DNA is TGTGCCAGCAGTGTGGACAGAAGCAATCAGCCCCAGCATTTT. Amino acid sequence: CASSVDRSNQPQHF.

V is TRBV18 and J is TRBJ1-3, with 8 positions matching TRBD1. The CDR3 spans 15 residues. The germline CDR1 and CDR2 sequences are KGHSH and LQKENI. V was pared by 3 bases and J by 2 bases, with 3 bases of the junction left unmatched. CDR3 bases: TGTGCCAGCTCACCGACAGGGGCTACTGGAAACACCATATATTTT. Its protein is CASSPTGATGNTIYF. The whole variable domain, remainder taken from reference TRBV18 and TRBJ1-3, is NAGVMQNPRHLVRRRGQEARLRCSPMKGHSHVYWYRQLPEEGLKFMVYLQKENIIDESGMPKERFSAEFPKEGPSILRIQQVVRGDSAAYFCASSPTGATGNTIYFGEGSWLTVV.

In its sample, this clone was seen once. The V and J genes are TRBV9 and TRBJ1-1, with D tentatively TRBD1 (6 bases). The ends were cut back, 3 bases at V and 5 bases at J, with 11 bases in the middle. The V gene's germline CDR1 is SGDLS and CDR2 YYNGEE. CDR3 length: 13 residues. The CDR3 spells CASSGAGETEAFF. For the CDR3, the DNA is TGTGCCAGCAGCGGAGCAGGGGAAACTGAAGCTTTCTTT.

J is TRBJ1-6 and V is TRBV28, with D possibly being TRBD1 (5 bases). Germline CDR1 reads MDHEN; CDR2 reads SYDVKM. The CDR3 runs to 15 residues. The V end lost 8 bases, the J end lost 7 bases, and 18 bases lay between the germline ends. This chain's CDR3 is CASGTTTSPNSPLHF. CDR3 DNA sequence: TGTGCCAGCGGGACGACCACCTCTCCCAATTCACCCCTCCACTTT.

The CDR3: CASSIWVGASTGELFF. CDR3 DNA sequence: TGTGCCAGTAGTATATGGGTGGGAGCGAGCACCGGGGAGCTGTTTTTT. This chain uses TRBV19 with TRBJ2-2; D possibly corresponds to TRBD2 (5 bases). Trimming removed 2 bases at V and 4 bases at J, with 14 bases between. Germline V CDR1 and CDR2: LNHDA, SQIVND (reference sequence). The CDR3 is made up of 16 amino acids.

CDR3 bases: TGTGCCAGCAGCCTCTCGAATGGAGGTCAGCCCCAGCATTTT. It codes for CASSLSNGGQPQHF. The V and J genes are TRBV7-2 and TRBJ1-5, with D uncertain. The CDR3 sequence is 14 residues long. Deletions cut 5 bases from V and 6 bases from J, with 14 bases between. CDR1 is SGHTA, CDR2 FQGNSA, per germline. Looking up the rest from reference TRBV7-2 and TRBJ1-5 gives the full variable domain: GAGVSQSPSNKVTEKGKDVELRCDPISGHTALYWYRQSLGQGLEFLIYFQGNSAPDKSGLPSDRFSAERTGGSVSTLTIQRTQQEDSAVYLCASSLSNGGQPQHFGDGTRLSIL.

V and J are TRBV6-6 and TRBJ2-7; D might be TRBD1 or TRBD2, each matching 5 bases. The ends were cut back, 6 bases at V and 5 bases at J, with 20 bases in the middle. The CDR3 spans 15 residues. From germline, CDR1 is MNHNY and CDR2 SVGAGI (reference sequence). This CDR3 reads CASSRPGPSSDEQYF. The DNA of the CDR3 is TGTGCCAGCAGCCGGCCGGGGCCCTCCTCGGACGAGCAGTACTTC.

The chain combines TRBV9 with TRBJ2-3, with 11 positions matching TRBD2. V trimming: 3 bases; J trimming: 5 bases; junction bases outside the gene matches: 5. Germline CDR1 is SGDLS and CDR2 is YYNGEE. The length of the CDR3 is 15 residues. CDR3 in DNA: TGTGCCAGCAGCGGACTAGCGGGATTTGGAGATACGCAGTATTTT. Translation gives CASSGLAGFGDTQYF.

The chain carries TRBV4-2 and TRBJ2-7, with 10 bases aligning to TRBD2. Unmatched junction bases numbered 6, after V lost 0 bases and J lost 4 bases. From germline, CDR1 is LGHNA and CDR2 YNFKEQ. This CDR3 comprises 16 residues. The CDR3 bases are TGTGCCAGCAGCCAAGATTCAAGCGGGAGGGAATACGAGCAGTACTTC. Translated: CASSQDSSGREYEQYF.

The chain joins TRBV4-2 to TRBJ2-1; weak D call: TRBD2 (6 bases). Germline CDR1 LGHNA, CDR2 YNFKEQ. The CDR3 totals 16 residues. The V and J ends lost 0 bases and 4 bases respectively, with 13 bases between them. CDR3 amino acids: CASSQDVRGTYNEQFF. The DNA of the CDR3 is TGTGCCAGCAGCCAAGATGTCCGAGGGACTTACAATGAGCAGTTCTTC.

The V call is TRBV28, the J call TRBJ1-2; D gene unclear. The CDR3 is 15 residues long. CDR1 and CDR2 (germline): MDHEN, SYDVKM. With 1 base removed from V and 0 bases from J, the gap between germline ends came to 9 bases. In DNA form, the CDR3 reads TGTGCCAGCAGTTTATTCGGCAAGACTAACTATGGCTACACCTTC. Residues: CASSLFGKTNYGYTF.

The rearrangement joins TRBV29-1 to TRBJ2-5; D remains ambiguous. The V gene's germline CDR1 is SQVTM and CDR2 ANQGSEA. The CDR3 runs 12 residues. Trimming removed 4 bases from V and 3 bases from J, with 9 bases in between. CDR3 protein: CSVASTEETQYF. As DNA, the CDR3 is TGCAGCGTTGCCAGTACAGAAGAGACCCAGTACTTC.

The chain employs TRBV5-5 and TRBJ2-7; no clear D. The CDR3 loop spans 15 amino acids. V shed 2 bases and J shed 0 bases, with 12 bases lying between them. Germline CDR1 reads SGHKS; CDR2 reads YYEKEE (reference sequence). CDR3: CASSFGQIISYEQYF. In nucleotides, the CDR3 is TGTGCCAGCAGCTTCGGCCAGATCATCTCCTACGAGCAGTACTTC.

This chain uses TRBV7-3 with TRBJ2-3; D call uncertain. CDR1 is SGHTA, CDR2 FQGTGA, per germline. The CDR3 sequence is 13 residues long. V dropped 1 base and J dropped 4 bases, with 6 bases sitting between them. The CDR3 bases are TGTGCCAGCAGCTTAAGCCATTCAGATACGCAGTATTTT. Translated, it gives CASSLSHSDTQYF.

The DNA for the CDR3 is TGTGCCAGCAGCGTGGGACTCTTTAACTATGGCTACACCTTC. Translating it yields CASSVGLFNYGYTF. The rearrangement uses TRBV7-2 and TRBJ1-2; D is possibly TRBD1 (5 bases). Per germline, CDR1 SGHTA and CDR2 FQGNSA. This CDR3 has 14 amino acids. V lost 5 bases, J lost 1 base, and 11 bases lay in between.

The rearrangement links TRBV6-5 to TRBJ1-1; tentative D call: TRBD1 (6 bases). Germline values: CDR1 MNHEY, CDR2 SVGAGI. This CDR3 has 14 amino acids. The germline V and J ends were trimmed by 4 bases and 1 base, with 10 bases remaining between them. In nucleotides, the CDR3 is TGTGCCAGCAGTTCACAGGGTTGGAACACTGAAGCTTTCTTT. Its translation: CASSSQGWNTEAFF.